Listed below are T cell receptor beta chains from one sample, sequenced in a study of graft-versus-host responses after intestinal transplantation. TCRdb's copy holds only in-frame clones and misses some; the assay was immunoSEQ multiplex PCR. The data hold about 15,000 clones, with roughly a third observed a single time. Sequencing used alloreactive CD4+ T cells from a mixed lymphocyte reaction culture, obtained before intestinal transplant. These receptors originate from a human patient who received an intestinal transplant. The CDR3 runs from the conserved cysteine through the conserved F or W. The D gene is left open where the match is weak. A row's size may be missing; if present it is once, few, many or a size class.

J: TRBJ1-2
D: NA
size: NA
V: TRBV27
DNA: TGTGCCAGCAGTTTATTAGGGGCCAGCTATGGCTACACCTTC
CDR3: CASSLLGASYGYTF

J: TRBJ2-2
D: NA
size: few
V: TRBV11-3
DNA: TGTGCCAGCAGCTTAGATCCGGTGAGCGGGGAGCTGTTTTTT
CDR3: CASSLDPVSGELFF

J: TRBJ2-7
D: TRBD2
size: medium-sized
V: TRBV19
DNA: TGTGCCAGTAGCCGCCAGACTAGCGGGCAAACCTACGAGCAGTACTTC
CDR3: CASSRQTSGQTYEQYF

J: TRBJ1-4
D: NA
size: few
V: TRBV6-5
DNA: TGTGCCAGCAAAGGACAGATTAATGAAAAACTGTTTTTT
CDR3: CASKGQINEKLFF

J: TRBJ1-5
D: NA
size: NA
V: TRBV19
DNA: TGTGCCAGTAGTACAATCCCCGGGGGAGGGGGCAATCAGCCCCAGCATTTT
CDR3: CASSTIPGGGGNQPQHF

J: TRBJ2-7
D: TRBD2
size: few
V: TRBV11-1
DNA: TGTGCCAGCAGCTTAAGTGGCGGGAGCTCCTACGAGCAGTACTTC
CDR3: CASSLSGGSSYEQYF

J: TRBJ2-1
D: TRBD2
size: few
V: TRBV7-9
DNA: TGTGCCAGCAGCTTAACCGGGACTAGCGGGTTGAATGAGCAGTTCTTC
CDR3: CASSLTGTSGLNEQFF

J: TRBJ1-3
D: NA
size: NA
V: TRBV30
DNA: TGTGCCTGGAGTGTACGAGGAGACGGGAGCTCTGGAAACACCATATATTTT
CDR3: CAWSVRGDGSSGNTIYF

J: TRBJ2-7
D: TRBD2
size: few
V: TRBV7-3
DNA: TGTGCCAGCAGCTTTAGCGGGAGAACGGACGAGCAGTACTTC
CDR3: CASSFSGRTDEQYF

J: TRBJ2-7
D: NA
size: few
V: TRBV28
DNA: TGTGCCAGCAGGGGGCCAGGGGTCAGGATCTACGAGCAGTACTTC
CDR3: CASRGPGVRIYEQYF

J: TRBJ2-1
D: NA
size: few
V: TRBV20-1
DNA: TGCAGTGCCTCTGACAGCAATGAGCAGTTCTTC
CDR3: CSASDSNEQFF

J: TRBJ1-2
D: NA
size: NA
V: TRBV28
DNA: TGTGCCAGCAGTTTATCCTTATTACAGGGAATTGGCTACACCTTC
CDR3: CASSLSLLQGIGYTF

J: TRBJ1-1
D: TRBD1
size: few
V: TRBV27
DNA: TGTGCCAGCAGTTTAAACAGGGGCGGCACTGAAGCTTTCTTT
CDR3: CASSLNRGGTEAFF

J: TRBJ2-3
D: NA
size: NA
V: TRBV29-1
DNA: TGCAGCGTCCGGACAGAACATACGCAGTATTTT
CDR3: CSVRTEHTQYF

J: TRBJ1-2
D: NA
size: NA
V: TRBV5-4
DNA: TGTGCCAGCAGCTTGCTGGGGACTCCCTATGGCTACACCTTC
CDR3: CASSLLGTPYGYTF

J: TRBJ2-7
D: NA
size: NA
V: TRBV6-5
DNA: TGTGCCAGCAGTTCCCCGGGACGTGCGACCCCCTACGAGCAGTACTTC
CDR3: CASSSPGRATPYEQYF

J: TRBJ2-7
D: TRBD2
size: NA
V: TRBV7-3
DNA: TGTGCCAGCAGCTGGGCAACCGGGACTAGCGGGAGTCTTGGCTACGAGCAGTACTTC
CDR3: CASSWATGTSGSLGYEQYF

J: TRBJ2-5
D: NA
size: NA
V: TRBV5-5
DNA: TGTGCCAGCAGCCGCCTCCAAGAGACCCAGTACTTC
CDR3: CASSRLQETQYF

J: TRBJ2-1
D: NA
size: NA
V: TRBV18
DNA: TGTGCCAGCTCACCACGACGACAGCACAATGAGCAGTTCTTC
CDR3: CASSPRRQHNEQFF

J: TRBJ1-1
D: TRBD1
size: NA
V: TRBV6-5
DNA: TGTGCCAGCACCTTGGACAGGGTGAACACTGAAGCTTTCTTT
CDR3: CASTLDRVNTEAFF

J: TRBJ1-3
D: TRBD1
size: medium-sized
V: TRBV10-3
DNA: TGTGCCATCAGTGGGACAGGATCTGGAAACACCATATATTTT
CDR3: CAISGTGSGNTIYF

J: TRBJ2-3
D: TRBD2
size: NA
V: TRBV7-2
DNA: TGTGCCAGCAGCCCGGGACATATAGCGGGAGTTTTCACAGATACGCAGTATTTT
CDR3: CASSPGHIAGVFTDTQYF

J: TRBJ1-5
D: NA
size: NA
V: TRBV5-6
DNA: TGTGCCAGCAGCTGGCGGGGGGGGAGCAATCAGCCCCAGCATTTT
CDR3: CASSWRGGSNQPQHF